Following are 12 T cell receptor beta chains from one sample sequenced in a study of CD8+ T cells in alopecia areata. RNA, once extracted, was reverse transcribed into cDNA for use as the sequencing template. Method: immunoSEQ multiplex PCR; TCRdb's copy keeps in-frame clones and lacks some. The sample yields about 140,000 clones, 55% seen once. Sequenced sample: CD4+ T cells sorted from blood. Every receptor here comes from a human donor in good health.

The chain uses TRBV13 and TRBJ1-4, with D unresolved. The CDR3 length is 12 residues. The V gene lost 0 bases and the J gene lost 8 bases, with 4 bases spanning the gap. The germline CDR1 and CDR2 sequences are PRHDT and FYEKMQ (reference sequence). The DNA of the CDR3 is TGTGCCAGCAGCTTAGGCTGGGAAAAACTGTTTTTT. Encoded protein: CASSLGWEKLFF.

A few counts support this clone. The chain recombines TRBV20-1 with TRBJ2-5; 7 nucleotides match TRBD2. V lost 2 bases to trimming and J lost 10 bases; unmatched junction nucleotides: 4. The CDR3 runs to 11 residues. CDR1 and CDR2 (germline): DFQATT, SNEGSKA (reference sequence). CDR3 loop: CSARKAGDQYF. The CDR3 DNA is TGCAGTGCTAGAAAGGCGGGAGACCAGTACTTC.

V gene TRBV28 combines with J gene TRBJ1-2, with 7 nucleotides matching TRBD1. Germline CDR1 MDHEN, CDR2 SYDVKM. The CDR3 contains 12 residues. J lost 8 bases, V lost 3 bases, and 3 bases had no gene match. CDR3 in DNA: TGTGCCAGCAGTTTGACAGGGAAGGGCTACACCTTC. This codes for CASSLTGKGYTF.

This sequence joins TRBV4-1 and TRBJ2-1, with unresolved D. The germline V and J ends were trimmed by 0 bases and 0 bases, with 6 bases remaining between them. The length of the CDR3 is 15 residues. Germline V gene lookup returns CDR1 MGHRA and CDR2 YSYEKL. CDR3 in DNA: TGCGCCAGCAGCCAAGACGCGAGCTCCTACAATGAGCAGTTCTTC. Translation gives CASSQDASSYNEQFF.

The J gene is TRBJ2-5, the V gene TRBV29-1; 9 bases line up with TRBD2. The CDR3 loop spans 13 amino acids. V lost 4 bases to trimming and J lost 5 bases; unmatched junction nucleotides: 5. Per the germline V gene, CDR1 is SQVTM and CDR2 is ANQGSEA. The CDR3 DNA follows: TGCAGCGTTGGTAGCGGGAGCGGCGAGACCCAGTACTTC. Translation: CSVGSGSGETQYF.

This clone was seen only a few times. V is TRBV29-1 and J is TRBJ2-5; D is perhaps TRBD1 (7 bases). V lost 7 bases and J 6 bases, leaving 15 bases between the germline ends. Germline assignment: CDR1 SQVTM and CDR2 ANQGSEA. This CDR3 comprises 12 residues. The CDR3 protein is CSGRRGQKTQYF. The CDR3, as DNA: TGCAGCGGGAGGAGGGGGCAAAAGACCCAGTACTTC.

This rearrangement joins TRBV19 to TRBJ2-2; D is unresolved. Trimming removed 7 bases from V and 0 bases from J, with 12 bases in between. CDR3 length: 15 amino acids. Germline V CDR1 and CDR2: LNHDA, SQIVND (reference sequence). The CDR3 nucleotides are TGTGCCAGTACAGTCGGTAGAGCGAACACCGGGGAGCTGTTTTTT. Protein product: CASTVGRANTGELFF.

The rearrangement uses TRBV4-1 and TRBJ2-5; 9 bases agree with TRBD1. J lost 4 bases, V lost 3 bases, and 6 bases had no gene match. In germline, CDR1 is MGHRA, CDR2 YSYEKL. The CDR3 extends over 15 amino acids. CDR3 in DNA: TGCGCCAGCAGCCACCCGGACAGGGGTGGAGAGACCCAGTACTTC. It encodes CASSHPDRGGETQYF.

This chain uses TRBV7-2 with TRBJ1-2, with 7 bases identical to TRBD1. Germline V lookup: CDR1 SGHTA, CDR2 FQGNSA. The junction had 5 bases not matched to a gene; V was cut back by 3 bases and J by 7 bases. CDR3 length: 13 amino acids. This chain's CDR3 is CASSFEGALGYTF. Here the CDR3 DNA reads TGTGCCAGCAGCTTTGAGGGGGCGCTTGGCTACACCTTC.

The chain joins TRBV29-1 to TRBJ2-1, with D possibly TRBD2 on 6 matching bases. This CDR3 is built from 13 residues. CDR1 SQVTM and CDR2 ANQGSEA come from the germline V gene. V was shortened by 3 bases and J by 6 bases, with 12 bases between the two germline ends. The CDR3 nucleotides are TGCAGCGTTGATTCCCGGGAGAGCAATGAGCAGTTCTTC. Protein product: CSVDSRESNEQFF.

The CDR3 DNA follows: TGTGCCAGCAGCCCCGGGATTAACACCGGGGAGCTGTTTTTT. This gives the protein CASSPGINTGELFF. This sequence joins TRBV11-2 and TRBJ2-2; D perhaps matches TRBD2 (5 bases). V lost 5 bases, J lost 2 bases, and 9 bases lay in between. The CDR3 spans 14 residues. Per germline, CDR1 SGHAT and CDR2 FQNNGV.

V is TRBV29-1 and J is TRBJ1-1; D is perhaps TRBD1 (5 bases). In germline, CDR1 is SQVTM, CDR2 ANQGSEA. There are 14 residues in the CDR3. Deletions cut 6 bases from V and 1 base from J, with 15 bases between. The CDR3 reads CSVSGTATNTEAFF. The CDR3, as DNA: TGCAGCGTATCCGGGACGGCGACGAACACTGAAGCTTTCTTT.